This T cell receptor (beta chain) was recorded in a study of tumor-infiltrating lymphocytes in oesophageal squamous cell carcinoma. TCRdb used MiXCR to reprocess the PCR reads, holding one entry per CDR3 protein. Of roughly 9,000 distinct CDR3 sequences in the sample, 66% were seen once. The CDR3 is made up of 15 amino acids. The germline V gene encodes CDR1 SGHVT and CDR2 SQSDAQ. This TCR derives from a female donor with esophageal squamous cell carcinoma. V and J are TRBV7-4 and TRBJ2-5; TRBD2 matches at 8 bases. The J call may be in error: the DNA end matches TRBJ2-1 better. What was sequenced was esophageal tumor tissue. The CDR3 region is CASSSRAGAYNEQFF. In DNA, the CDR3 is TGTGCCAGCAGCTCTCGAGCGGGAGCTTACAATGAGCAGTTCTTC.